The rows below give T cell receptor beta chains drawn from one sample of a study of T cell responses to AZD1222 COVID-19 vaccine. The protocol was immunoSEQ multiplex PCR, while the TCRdb copy is restricted to in-frame clones and leaves out a portion. The sample records some 120,000 clones, approximately 90% being singletons. Material: peripheral blood, obtained 28 days after the second dose of the MenACWY control vaccine. The origin of the receptors is an adult who received the MenACWY meningococcal vaccine as a control. CDR3s include the opening cysteine and the closing phenylalanine or tryptophan. A D gene is named only where the DNA matches it firmly. Size tells how often a clone was seen (once, few, many) or the class of an expanded clone, and some rows leave it out.

DNA,CDR3,D,J,size,V
TGTGCCAGCTCACCCCAATACGCGGGAAACACTGAAGCTTTCTTT,CASSPQYAGNTEAFF,-,TRBJ1-1,-,TRBV18
TGCGCCAGCAGAGGGACAGGGTACCAAGAGACCCAGTACTTC,CASRGTGYQETQYF,TRBD1,TRBJ2-5,-,TRBV4-1
TGTGCCAGCAGTTTCCCAGAGAACACCGGGGAGCTGTTTTTT,CASSFPENTGELFF,-,TRBJ2-2,-,TRBV6-5
TGTGCCGGAAAGCGGGACCTGAGCACAGATACGCAGTATTTT,CAGKRDLSTDTQYF,TRBD2,TRBJ2-3,-,TRBV7-2
TGCGCCAGCAGCTTGAGCAGGGGGGTGAACACTGAAGCTTTCTTT,CASSLSRGVNTEAFF,TRBD1,TRBJ1-1,-,TRBV5-1
TGTGCCAGCAGTTTAGGCCGTGGGCAGGCATACTTGAACACTGAAGCTTTCTTT,CASSLGRGQAYLNTEAFF,-,TRBJ1-1,-,TRBV28
TGTGCCAGCAGCACTGGACAGGGATCCTACGAGCAGTACTTC,CASSTGQGSYEQYF,TRBD1,TRBJ2-7,-,TRBV7-2
TGTGCCAGCAGTTCCGGACTAGCGGGACGAACGTTCTTC,CASSSGLAGRTFF,TRBD2,TRBJ2-1,-,TRBV12-3/TRBV12-4
TGTGCCAGCAGCTTGGTTCGGCTGTCTGAAGCTTTCTTT,CASSLVRLSEAFF,-,TRBJ1-1,-,TRBV5-8
TGTGCCAGCAGCCAAGATTCAAGGGGTGAGGGCCCTTACAATGAGCAGTTCTTC,CASSQDSRGEGPYNEQFF,-,TRBJ2-1,-,TRBV3-1/TRBV3-2
TGTGCCAGCAGCTTGATATACACTGGAGAAAAACTGTTTTTT,CASSLIYTGEKLFF,-,TRBJ1-4,-,TRBV5-6
TGTGCCAGCCCCCGGGAGCCGGGACTCTACGAGCAGTACTTC,CASPREPGLYEQYF,-,TRBJ2-7,-,TRBV6-5
TGTGCCACCATAAAATCCACTAGCGGAGAACGCTACAATGAGCAGTTCTTC,CATIKSTSGERYNEQFF,TRBD2,TRBJ2-1,-,TRBV27
TGTGCCAGCAGCCGGACGCCGATGGACAGGAGTTATGGCTACACCTTC,CASSRTPMDRSYGYTF,TRBD1,TRBJ1-2,-,TRBV7-2
TGTGCCAGACGCCCCGTTGAGGGACTAGCGGGGACCTACAATGAGCAGTTCTTC,CARRPVEGLAGTYNEQFF,TRBD2,TRBJ2-1,-,TRBV19
TGTGCCAGCAGTTTAGGAGGGGCAAACACTGAAGCTTTCTTT,CASSLGGANTEAFF,-,TRBJ1-1,-,TRBV27
TGCGCCAGCAGCCAAGGGGACAGGCCCACCGGGGAGCTGTTTTTT,CASSQGDRPTGELFF,TRBD1,TRBJ2-2,once,TRBV4-3
TGTGCCAGCAGCCCCCGACGTACCTCTGGAAACACCATATATTTT,CASSPRRTSGNTIYF,-,TRBJ1-3,-,TRBV3-1/TRBV3-2
TGTGCCTTGGAGGGATCAAATCTCTACGAGCAGTACTTC,CALEGSNLYEQYF,-,TRBJ2-7,-,TRBV6-5
TGTGCCCTGGGTGGCGACCCGTCCTACGAGCAGTACTTC,CALGGDPSYEQYF,-,TRBJ2-7,-,TRBV28
TGCGCCAGCAGCTTGGCCCCACGCTATGGCTACACCTTC,CASSLAPRYGYTF,-,TRBJ1-2,-,TRBV5-1
TGTGCCAGTAGTCTCACCGGGACAGGGACCTCACCCCTCCACTTT,CASSLTGTGTSPLHF,TRBD1,TRBJ1-6,-,TRBV19
TGTGCCACCAGCAGTGACCTAGCGGGAGCACCTTATCTTACGCAGTATTTT,CATSSDLAGAPYLTQYF,TRBD2,TRBJ2-3,-,TRBV15
TGTGCCAGCGACGAGGGTTTCACTGAAGCTTTCTTT,CASDEGFTEAFF,-,TRBJ1-1,-,TRBV6-5
TGTGCCAGCAGCTTGTACGGGAGGGCCGAAGATACGCAGTATTTT,CASSLYGRAEDTQYF,TRBD2,TRBJ2-3,-,TRBV11-3
TGTGCCAGCAGTCCCGGACAGGGGGGTTACTCTGGAAACACCATATATTTT,CASSPGQGGYSGNTIYF,TRBD1,TRBJ1-3,once,TRBV28
TGTGCCAGCTCAATAGGGGTCAATCAGCCCCAGCATTTT,CASSIGVNQPQHF,-,TRBJ1-5,-,TRBV18
TGTGCCAGCCCCCCTCCGGGACAGTCCTATTCACCCCTCCACTTT,CASPPPGQSYSPLHF,TRBD1,TRBJ1-6,once,TRBV28
TGTGCCAGCAGCCAAGAATTCCTCCCCTATGCCACTGAAGCTTTCTTT,CASSQEFLPYATEAFF,-,TRBJ1-1,once,TRBV3-1/TRBV3-2
TGTGCCAGCAGTTTATCCCGGAGTAGCGGGATCTTTGAGCAGTTCTTC,CASSLSRSSGIFEQFF,TRBD2,TRBJ2-1,few,TRBV27
TGCGCCAGCAGCCCCGGGACAGGGGTTTCACCCCTCCACTTT,CASSPGTGVSPLHF,TRBD1,TRBJ1-6,-,TRBV4-3
TGTGCCAGTAGTCCGGACAGGGGGCACGAGCAGTACTTC,CASSPDRGHEQYF,TRBD1,TRBJ2-7,-,TRBV19
TGTGCCAGCACTTACAGGGGGGGAATTAACTATGGCTACACCTTC,CASTYRGGINYGYTF,TRBD1,TRBJ1-2,-,TRBV2
TGTGCCAGCAGCCCTAGCAAATCCCCCTACGAGCAGTACTTC,CASSPSKSPYEQYF,-,TRBJ2-7,-,TRBV3-1/TRBV3-2
TGTGCCAGTAGTATAATTACCTACAGCGGGAGATTCCTAGGGCCAGATACGCAGTATTTT,CASSIITYSGRFLGPDTQYF,TRBD2,TRBJ2-3,-,TRBV19
TGTGCCAGCACCAAGGGACAGGGCCTTGTTTATAATTCACCCCTCCACTTT,CASTKGQGLVYNSPLHF,TRBD1,TRBJ1-6,-,TRBV5-6
TGTGCCAGCACCAGACAGGGAACCCATAATGAAAAACTGTTTTTT,CASTRQGTHNEKLFF,TRBD1,TRBJ1-4,-,TRBV19
TGTGCCAGCAGCCAACCCCCGTTGGGGGAAAAACTGTTTTTT,CASSQPPLGEKLFF,-,TRBJ1-4,-,TRBV11-2
TGTGCCAGCAGCCAAGGTCTGTCTTCCGCGGGAGGGTCCCTTGTCTTC,CASSQGLSSAGGSLVF,TRBD2,TRBJ2-7,-,TRBV3-1/TRBV3-2
TGTGCCAGCAGCCGAGGACTAGGCGGCTCAGATACGCAGTATTTT,CASSRGLGGSDTQYF,TRBD2,TRBJ2-3,-,TRBV5-6
TGTGCCGGACCGGGACAGGGGGCCCCTGCAACTAATGAAAAACTGTTTTTT,CAGPGQGAPATNEKLFF,TRBD1,TRBJ1-4,-,TRBV30
TGTGCCAGCAGCTTAAACATGGATCAGCCCCAGCATTTT,CASSLNMDQPQHF,-,TRBJ1-5,-,TRBV11-2
TGCGCCAGCAGCTTAAATGGTTACAATGAGCAGTTCTTC,CASSLNGYNEQFF,-,TRBJ2-1,-,TRBV5-1
TGTGCCAGCAGCCTACTAGCGGGGAGCACCGGGGAGCTGTTTTTT,CASSLLAGSTGELFF,TRBD2,TRBJ2-2,-,TRBV11-2
TGTGCCAGCAGATTTGCCCAACGAAAAACTTTTAGGGCTAATGAAAAACTGTTTTTT,CASRFAQRKTFRANEKLFF,-,TRBJ1-4,-,TRBV28
TGTGCCAGCAGCTTTCCGACAGGGAGGGGAACTGAAGCTTTCTTT,CASSFPTGRGTEAFF,TRBD1,TRBJ1-1,-,TRBV11-2
TGTGCCAGCAGCCAAGAGGAAGCGGGGGGGCCGTTCAATGAGCAGTTCTTC,CASSQEEAGGPFNEQFF,TRBD2,TRBJ2-1,-,TRBV4-2
TGTGCCAGCAGTTACGAAAGAGGCACAGATACGCAGTATTTT,CASSYERGTDTQYF,-,TRBJ2-3,-,TRBV6-2/TRBV6-3